This record looks at one T cell receptor beta chain sequence and its context. Its target antigen remains unknown. No much larger clonotype is one base removed from it; base qualities were not supplied. These data originate in a study of the immune and genomic landscape of osteosarcoma (dated by TCRdb to about 2020). Study-level background: The overall cohort was composed of about 50 pediatric and adult patients with high-grade osteosarcoma, and a median age at diagnosis of roughly 25 years (range roughly 5-90) was recorded. Each of three patients provided a couple of samples from the same tumor site. The cohort was enriched for poor-risk disease, with 73% showing unfavorable pathologic response to standard therapy and around 70% deceased. To define immunogenic potential, the study profiled osteosarcoma specimens using whole genome, RNA and T-cell receptor sequencing, along with immunohistochemistry and reverse phase protein arrays. The study aimed to explain the limited clinical activity of immune checkpoint inhibitors in osteosarcoma. In the overall cohort, around 60% of patients were male, and localized disease at diagnosis was presented by about 80% of patients. TCR sequencing results were integrated with transcriptome, protein array and immunostaining data to characterize the osteosarcoma immunogenomic landscape. Overall results and qualifications from the work: No statistical method determined sample size because osteosarcoma is rare and all possible samples were collected. Overall, productive TCR clonality was low, with an average of 0.09 and a maximum of 0.3, which suggests limited T-cell clonal expansion. Higher TCR productive clonality was observed in the immune-hot C3 cluster than in the cold C1 cluster, although TCR productive clonality remained low overall. Clonality benchmarks were derived from external normal skin and healthy peripheral blood data rather than from matched normal tissue. In five cases, a single hyperexpanded clone dominated the repertoire, and each of these five cases had fewer than 100 T-cell clonotypes. Matched blood was collected from only a couple of patients, alongside the frozen tumor specimens.

TCR beta chain CDR3 regions were immunosequenced using the ImmunoSEQ Assay (Adaptive Biotechnologies). The authors' pipeline ran thus. TCRB rearrangements, read counts, read proportions and gene usage were exported through the ImmunoSEQ Analyzer platform. Using productive rearrangements, T-cell clonality was calculated as 1 minus Pielou's evenness. Clonal space homeostasis binned clonotypes as rare, small, medium, large or hyperexpanded (0.01 to 1 of the repertoire). TCR productive clonality was compared across immune clusters C1, C2 and C3 using the Wilcoxon rank sum test. TCRdb limited this immuneACCESS table to in-frame rearrangements with V and J called. A share of clones is missing; checked studies link under half to unresolved V genes, and the rest is unexplained. That table furnishes V, J and clone size, whereas the DNA furnished D and trimming. Across this sample there are more than 4,000 clones, with over 70% seen only once. The ten most abundant clones make up approximately 6.2% of the sample.

The specimens were post-treatment primary, local recurrence and metastasis tumors obtained from patients with a poor prognosis. From its cysteine to its phenylalanine, the CDR3 spans 15 amino acids. Left in the record is the CDR3 DNA by itself, 45 bases read in frame from the first base. Here V drops 1 base and J drops 3 bases, and the junction holds 4 bases not matched to any gene. The germline V gene (reference sequence) yields SGHNT for CDR1 and YYREEE for CDR2. The V gene is TRBV5-4 and the J gene is TRBJ1-2, and TRBD1 matches 9 of the central bases. The receptor comes from a human donor with osteosarcoma. Sequencing input: osteosarcoma tumor tissue from the lung. The CDR3 amino acid sequence is: CASSLMTGGDYGYTF. The nucleotide sequence reads TGTGCCAGCAGCTTGATGACAGGGGGTGACTATGGCTACACCTTC.